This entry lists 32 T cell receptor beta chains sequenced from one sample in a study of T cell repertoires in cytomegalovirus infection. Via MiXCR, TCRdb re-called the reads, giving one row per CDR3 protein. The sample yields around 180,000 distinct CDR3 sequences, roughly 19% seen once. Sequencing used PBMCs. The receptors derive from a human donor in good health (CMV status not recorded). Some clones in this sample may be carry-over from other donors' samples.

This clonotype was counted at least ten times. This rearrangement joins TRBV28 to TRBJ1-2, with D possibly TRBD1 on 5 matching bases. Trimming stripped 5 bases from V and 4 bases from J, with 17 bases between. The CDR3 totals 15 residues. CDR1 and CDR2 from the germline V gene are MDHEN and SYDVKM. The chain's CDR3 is CASSTGGFQLYGYTF. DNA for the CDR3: TGTGCCAGCAGTACGGGGGGATTCCAACTCTATGGCTACACCTTC.

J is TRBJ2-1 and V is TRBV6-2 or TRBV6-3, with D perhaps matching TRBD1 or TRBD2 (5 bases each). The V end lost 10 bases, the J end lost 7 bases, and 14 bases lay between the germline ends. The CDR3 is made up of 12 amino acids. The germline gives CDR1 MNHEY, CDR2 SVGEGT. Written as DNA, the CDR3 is TGTGCCACCCGCGAGGGGCCGAATGAGCAGTTCTTC. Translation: CATREGPNEQFF.

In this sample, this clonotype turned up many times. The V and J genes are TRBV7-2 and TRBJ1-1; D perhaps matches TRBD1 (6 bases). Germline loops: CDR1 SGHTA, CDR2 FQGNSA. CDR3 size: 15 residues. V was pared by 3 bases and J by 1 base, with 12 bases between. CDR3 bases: TGTGCCAGCAGCTTCGCCGGGACACCGAACACTGAAGCTTTCTTT. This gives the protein CASSFAGTPNTEAFF.

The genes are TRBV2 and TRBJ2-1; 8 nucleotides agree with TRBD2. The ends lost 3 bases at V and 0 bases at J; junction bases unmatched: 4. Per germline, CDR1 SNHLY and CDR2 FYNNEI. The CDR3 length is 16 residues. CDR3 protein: CASSELGGASYNEQFF. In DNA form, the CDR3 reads TGTGCCAGCAGTGAGCTCGGGGGGGCCTCCTACAATGAGCAGTTCTTC.

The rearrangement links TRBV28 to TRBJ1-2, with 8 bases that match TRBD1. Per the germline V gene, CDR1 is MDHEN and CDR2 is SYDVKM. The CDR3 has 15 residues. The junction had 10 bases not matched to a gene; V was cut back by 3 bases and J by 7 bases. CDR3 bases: TGTGCCAGCAGTTTGTTTGGGACAGGCCTCGGTGGCTACACCTTC. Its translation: CASSLFGTGLGGYTF.

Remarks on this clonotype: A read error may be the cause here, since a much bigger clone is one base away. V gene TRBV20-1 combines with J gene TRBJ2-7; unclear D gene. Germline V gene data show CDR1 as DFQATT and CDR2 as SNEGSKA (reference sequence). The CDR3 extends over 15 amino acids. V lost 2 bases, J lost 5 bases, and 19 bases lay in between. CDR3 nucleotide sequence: TGCAGTGCTAGACCAGTAGTGAGCCTGTCCCACGAGCAGTACTTC. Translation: CSARPVVSLSHEQYF.

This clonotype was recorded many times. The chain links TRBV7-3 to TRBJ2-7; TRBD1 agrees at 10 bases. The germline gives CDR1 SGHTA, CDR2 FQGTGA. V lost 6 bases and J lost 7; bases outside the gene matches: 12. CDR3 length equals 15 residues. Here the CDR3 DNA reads TGTGCCAGCAGTGCTACCGGGACAGGGGTGGAGGAGCAGTACTTC. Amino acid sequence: CASSATGTGVEEQYF.

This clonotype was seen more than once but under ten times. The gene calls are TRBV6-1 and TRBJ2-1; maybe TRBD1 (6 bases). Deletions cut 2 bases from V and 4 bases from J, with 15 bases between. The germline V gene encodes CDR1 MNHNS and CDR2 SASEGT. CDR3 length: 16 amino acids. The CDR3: CASSELGAQAYNEQFF. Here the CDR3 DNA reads TGTGCCAGCAGTGAATTGGGGGCGCAAGCTTACAATGAGCAGTTCTTC.

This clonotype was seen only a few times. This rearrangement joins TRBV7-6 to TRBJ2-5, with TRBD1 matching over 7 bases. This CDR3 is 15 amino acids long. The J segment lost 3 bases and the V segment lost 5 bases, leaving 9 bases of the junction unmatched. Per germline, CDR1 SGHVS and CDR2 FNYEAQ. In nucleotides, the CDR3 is TGTGCCAGCAGCCCGGACAGGATAGGAAAAGAGACCCAGTACTTC. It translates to CASSPDRIGKETQYF.

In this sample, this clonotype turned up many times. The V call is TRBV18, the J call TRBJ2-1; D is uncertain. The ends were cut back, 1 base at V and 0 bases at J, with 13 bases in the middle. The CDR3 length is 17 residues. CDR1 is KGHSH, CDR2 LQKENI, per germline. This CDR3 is CASSPLTGLSSYNEQFF. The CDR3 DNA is TGTGCCAGCTCACCACTTACGGGTCTGAGCTCCTACAATGAGCAGTTCTTC.

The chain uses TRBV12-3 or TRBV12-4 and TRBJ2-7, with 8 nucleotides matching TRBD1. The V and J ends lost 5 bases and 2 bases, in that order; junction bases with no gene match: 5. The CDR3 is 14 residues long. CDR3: CASSPRQGTYEQYF. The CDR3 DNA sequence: TGTGCCAGCAGTCCCCGACAGGGGACCTACGAGCAGTACTTC.

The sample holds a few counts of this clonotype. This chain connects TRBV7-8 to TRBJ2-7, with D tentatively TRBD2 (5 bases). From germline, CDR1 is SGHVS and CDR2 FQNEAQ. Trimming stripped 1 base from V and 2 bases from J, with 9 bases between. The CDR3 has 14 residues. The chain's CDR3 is CASSLGGITYEQYF. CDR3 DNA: TGTGCCAGCAGCTTAGGAGGGATTACCTACGAGCAGTACTTC.

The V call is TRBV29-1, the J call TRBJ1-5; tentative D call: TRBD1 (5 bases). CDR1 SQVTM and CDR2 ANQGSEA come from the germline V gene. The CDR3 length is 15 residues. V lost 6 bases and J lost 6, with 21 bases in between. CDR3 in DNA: TGCAGCGTCTCAGGTGGGCGGGGCGAGAGTCAGCCCCAGCATTTT. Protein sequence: CSVSGGRGESQPQHF.

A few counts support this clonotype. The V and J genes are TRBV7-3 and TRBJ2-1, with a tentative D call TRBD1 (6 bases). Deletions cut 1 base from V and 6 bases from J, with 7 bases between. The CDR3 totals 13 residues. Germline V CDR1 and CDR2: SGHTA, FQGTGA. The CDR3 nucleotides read TGTGCCAGCAGCTTAAGAGGGGGCAATGAGCAGTTCTTC. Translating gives CASSLRGGNEQFF.

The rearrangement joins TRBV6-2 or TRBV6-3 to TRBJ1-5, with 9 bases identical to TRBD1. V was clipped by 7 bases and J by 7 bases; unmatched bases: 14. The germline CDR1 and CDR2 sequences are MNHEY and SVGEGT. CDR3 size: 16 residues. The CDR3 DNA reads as TGTGCCAGCACCTCAGTCCCGGGACAGGGCCGCCAGCCCCAGCATTTT. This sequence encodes CASTSVPGQGRQPQHF.

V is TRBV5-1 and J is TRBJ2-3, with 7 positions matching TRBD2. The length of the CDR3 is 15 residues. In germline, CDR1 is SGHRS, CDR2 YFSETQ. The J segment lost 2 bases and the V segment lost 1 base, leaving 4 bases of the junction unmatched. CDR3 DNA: TGCGCCAGCAGCTTGACCAGCGGGGCCACAGATACGCAGTATTTT. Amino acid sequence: CASSLTSGATDTQYF.

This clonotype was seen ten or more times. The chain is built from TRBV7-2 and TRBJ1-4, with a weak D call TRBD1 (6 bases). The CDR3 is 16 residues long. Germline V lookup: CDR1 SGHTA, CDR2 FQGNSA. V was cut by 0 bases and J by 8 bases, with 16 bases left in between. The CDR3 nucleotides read TGTGCCAGCAGCTTAGCGTTTACCAGGGGAAGGGAAAAACTGTTTTTT. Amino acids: CASSLAFTRGREKLFF.

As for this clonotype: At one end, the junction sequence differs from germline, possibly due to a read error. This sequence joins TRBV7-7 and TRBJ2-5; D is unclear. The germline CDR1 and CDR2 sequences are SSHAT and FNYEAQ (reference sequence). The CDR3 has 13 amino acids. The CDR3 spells CASSPLLPETQYF. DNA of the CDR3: TGTGCTAGCAGCCCGCTTCTCCCGGAGACCCAGTACTTC. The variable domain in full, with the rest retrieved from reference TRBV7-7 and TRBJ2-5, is GAGVSQSPRYKVTKRGQDVTLRCDPISSHATLYWYQQALGQGPEFLTYFNYEAQPDKSGLPSDRFSAERPEGSISTLTIQRTEQRDSAMYRCASSPLLPETQYFGPGTRLLVL.

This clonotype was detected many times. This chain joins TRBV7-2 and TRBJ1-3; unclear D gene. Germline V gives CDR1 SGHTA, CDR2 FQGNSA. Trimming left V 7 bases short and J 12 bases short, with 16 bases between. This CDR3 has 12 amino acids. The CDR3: CASTKFPGFIYF. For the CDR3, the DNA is TGTGCCAGCACCAAATTTCCGGGTTTCATATATTTT.

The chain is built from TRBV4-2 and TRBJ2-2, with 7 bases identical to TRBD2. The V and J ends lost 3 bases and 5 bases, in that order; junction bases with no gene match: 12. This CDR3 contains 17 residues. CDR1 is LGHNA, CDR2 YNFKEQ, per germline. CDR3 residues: CASSQRSASGTTGELFF. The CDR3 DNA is TGTGCCAGCAGCCAGAGGTCGGCTAGCGGCACGACCGGGGAGCTGTTTTTT.

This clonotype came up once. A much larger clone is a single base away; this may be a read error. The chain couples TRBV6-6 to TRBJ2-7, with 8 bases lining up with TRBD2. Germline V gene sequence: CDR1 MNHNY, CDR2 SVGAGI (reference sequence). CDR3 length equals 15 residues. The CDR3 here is CTSSPPSAGVSEQYF. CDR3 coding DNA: TGTACCAGCAGTCCTCCTTCAGCGGGAGTGAGTGAGCAGTACTTC.

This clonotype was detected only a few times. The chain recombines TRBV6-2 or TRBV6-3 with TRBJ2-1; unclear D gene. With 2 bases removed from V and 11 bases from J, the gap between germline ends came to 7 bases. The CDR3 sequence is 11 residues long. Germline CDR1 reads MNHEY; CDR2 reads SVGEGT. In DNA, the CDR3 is TGTGCCAGCAGTTACACCGATAAGCAGTTCTTC. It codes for CASSYTDKQFF.

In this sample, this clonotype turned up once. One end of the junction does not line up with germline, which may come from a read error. This CDR3 is CSARSGGIDEQYF. CDR3 coding DNA: TGTAGTGCTAGGTCAGGGGGTATCGACGAGCAGTACTTC. The rearrangement links TRBV20-1 to TRBJ2-7, with 7 bases matching TRBD1. Per the germline V gene, CDR1 is DFQATT and CDR2 is SNEGSKA (reference sequence). The CDR3 has 13 residues.

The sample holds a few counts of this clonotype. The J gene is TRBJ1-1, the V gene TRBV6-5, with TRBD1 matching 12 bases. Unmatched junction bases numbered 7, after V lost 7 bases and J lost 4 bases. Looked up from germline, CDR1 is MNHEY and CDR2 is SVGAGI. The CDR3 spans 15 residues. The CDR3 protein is CASTPGDRGLTEAFF. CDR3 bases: TGTGCCAGCACCCCAGGGGACAGGGGGCTCACTGAAGCTTTCTTT.

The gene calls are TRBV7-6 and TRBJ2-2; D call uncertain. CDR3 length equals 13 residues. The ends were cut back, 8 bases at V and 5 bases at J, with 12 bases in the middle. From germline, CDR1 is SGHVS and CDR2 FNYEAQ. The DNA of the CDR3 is TGTGCCAGCGGGCTCGGCGTGACCGGGGAGCTGTTTTTT. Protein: CASGLGVTGELFF.

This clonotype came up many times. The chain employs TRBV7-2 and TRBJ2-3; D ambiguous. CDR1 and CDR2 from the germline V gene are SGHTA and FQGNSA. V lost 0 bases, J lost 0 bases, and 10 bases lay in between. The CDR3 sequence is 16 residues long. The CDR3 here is CASSLAAGTSTDTQYF. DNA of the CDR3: TGTGCCAGCAGCTTAGCGGCTGGTACTAGCACAGATACGCAGTATTTT. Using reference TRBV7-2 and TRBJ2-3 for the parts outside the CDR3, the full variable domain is GAGVSQSPSNKVTEKGKDVELRCDPISGHTALYWYRQSLGQGLEFLIYFQGNSAPDKSGLPSDRFSAERTGGSVSTLTIQRTQQEDSAVYLCASSLAAGTSTDTQYFGPGTRLTVL.

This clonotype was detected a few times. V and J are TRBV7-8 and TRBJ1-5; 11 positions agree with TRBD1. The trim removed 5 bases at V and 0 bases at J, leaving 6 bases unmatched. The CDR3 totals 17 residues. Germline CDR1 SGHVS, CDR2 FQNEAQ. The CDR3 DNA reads TGTGCCAGCAGCCCCGGGACAGGGGGTTATAGCAATCAGCCCCAGCATTTT. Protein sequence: CASSPGTGGYSNQPQHF.

The CDR3: CASSLRGSGRGNEQFF. For the CDR3, the DNA is TGTGCCAGCAGCTTACGAGGTAGCGGGAGAGGGAATGAGCAGTTCTTC. The rearrangement joins TRBV7-2 to TRBJ2-1; TRBD2 agrees at 9 bases. Germline V gene lookup returns CDR1 SGHTA and CDR2 FQGNSA. This CDR3 is 16 amino acids long. V lost 2 bases and J lost 7; bases outside the gene matches: 9. The complete variable domain, with remaining parts taken from reference TRBV7-2 and TRBJ2-1, reads GAGVSQSPSNKVTEKGKDVELRCDPISGHTALYWYRQSLGQGLEFLIYFQGNSAPDKSGLPSDRFSAERTGGSVSTLTIQRTQQEDSAVYLCASSLRGSGRGNEQFFGPGTRLTVL.

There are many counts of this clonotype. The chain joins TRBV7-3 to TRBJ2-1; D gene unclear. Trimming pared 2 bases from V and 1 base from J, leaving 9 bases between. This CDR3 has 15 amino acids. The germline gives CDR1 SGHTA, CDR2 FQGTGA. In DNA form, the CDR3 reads TGTGCCAGCAGCTTAGGTCAGGCGTCCTACAATGAGCAGTTCTTC. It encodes CASSLGQASYNEQFF.

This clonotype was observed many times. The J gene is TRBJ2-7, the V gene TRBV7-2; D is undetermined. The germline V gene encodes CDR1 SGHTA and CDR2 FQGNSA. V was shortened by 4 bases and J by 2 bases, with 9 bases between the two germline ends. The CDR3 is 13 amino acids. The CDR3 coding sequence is TGTGCCAGCAGCTCCACTCTTCCCTACGAGCAGTACTTC. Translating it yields CASSSTLPYEQYF.

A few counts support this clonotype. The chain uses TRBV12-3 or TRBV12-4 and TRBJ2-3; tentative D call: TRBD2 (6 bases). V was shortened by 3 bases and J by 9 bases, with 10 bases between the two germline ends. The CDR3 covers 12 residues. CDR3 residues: CASSLTEGTQYF. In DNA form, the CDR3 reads TGTGCCAGCAGTTTGACGGAGGGAACGCAGTATTTT.

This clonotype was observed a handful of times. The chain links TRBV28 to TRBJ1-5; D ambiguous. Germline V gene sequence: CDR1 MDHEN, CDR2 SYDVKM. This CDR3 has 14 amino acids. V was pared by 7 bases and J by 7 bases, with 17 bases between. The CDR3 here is CASTPLGGMQPQHF. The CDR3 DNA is TGTGCCAGCACCCCATTGGGAGGCATGCAGCCCCAGCATTTT.